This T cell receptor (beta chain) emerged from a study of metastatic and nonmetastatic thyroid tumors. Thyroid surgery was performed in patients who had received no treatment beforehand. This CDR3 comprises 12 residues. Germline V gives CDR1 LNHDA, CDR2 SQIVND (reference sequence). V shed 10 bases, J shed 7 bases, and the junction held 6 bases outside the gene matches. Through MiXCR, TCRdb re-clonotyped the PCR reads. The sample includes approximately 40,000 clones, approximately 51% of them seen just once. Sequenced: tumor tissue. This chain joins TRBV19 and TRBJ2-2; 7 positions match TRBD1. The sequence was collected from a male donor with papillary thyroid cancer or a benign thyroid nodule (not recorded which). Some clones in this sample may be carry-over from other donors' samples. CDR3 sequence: CATTTGYGELFF. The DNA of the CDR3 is TGTGCCACTACGACAGGGTACGGGGAGCTGTTTTTT.